Listed below are T cell receptor beta chains from one sample, sequenced in a study of T-cell reconstitution after alpha-beta-depleted transplantation in children. TCRdb reanalysed the PCR reads using MiXCR and keeps one entry per CDR3 protein. This sample has about 250,000 distinct CDR3 sequences, with roughly a quarter found just once. The starting material was PBMCs, mostly from graft donor cells, obtained 360 days after TCRalphabeta/CD19-depleted stem cell transplant. The receptors come from a female patient between 2 and 10 years old who had a stem cell transplant for congenital amegakaryocytic thrombocytopenia, so the T cells may come from the graft donor. The CDR3 runs from the conserved cysteine through the conserved F or W. A D gene is named only where the DNA matches it firmly. A row's size may be missing; if present it is once, few, many or a size class.

d_gene,j_gene,abundance,v_gene,CDR3nt,CDR3aa
NA,TRBJ1-1,few,TRBV28,TGTGCCAGCACCAGGGTTGTCTTGAGCTCTGAAGCTTTCTTT,CASTRVVLSSEAFF
NA,TRBJ2-1,NA,TRBV6-2/TRBV6-3,TGTGCCAGCAGTAATTTACAGGCCTACAATGAGCAGTTCTTC,CASSNLQAYNEQFF
TRBD1,TRBJ2-2,few,TRBV29-1,TGCAGCGTTCTTAACGCCCGGACAGGGCGCGGGGAGCTGTTTTTT,CSVLNARTGRGELFF
TRBD1,TRBJ1-5,NA,TRBV24-1,TGTGCCACCAGTGACTCCGGGACAGGCTTGAATCAGCCCCAGCATTTT,CATSDSGTGLNQPQHF
NA,TRBJ2-3,NA,TRBV7-9,TGTGCCAGCAGCTTAGCGTTCAGCTTCACAGATACGCAGTATTTT,CASSLAFSFTDTQYF
TRBD1,TRBJ2-5,NA,TRBV4-3,TGCGCCAGCAGCCGAACGACAGGGCGGCCAGAGACCCAGTACTTC,CASSRTTGRPETQYF
TRBD1,TRBJ2-1,NA,TRBV6-1,TGTGCCAGCCTTCGACAGGGGCCGGTCAATGAGCAGTTCTTC,CASLRQGPVNEQFF
TRBD2,TRBJ2-7,NA,TRBV20-1,TGCAGTGCTAGACGGAGCTGGGAGGGAATCTACGAGCAGTACTTC,CSARRSWEGIYEQYF
TRBD1,TRBJ2-1,few,TRBV20-1,TGCAAAATGACAGGGGGCTATGAGCAGTTCTTC,CKMTGGYEQFF
TRBD1,TRBJ2-7,NA,TRBV5-1,TGCGCCAGCAGGGGTGCCGGACAGGCAGGGGAATACGAGCAGTACTTC,CASRGAGQAGEYEQYF
NA,TRBJ2-7,NA,TRBV4-1,TGCGCCAGCAGCCCAGACAGCCTTGGAGTAAGGTACGAGCAGTACTTC,CASSPDSLGVRYEQYF
NA,TRBJ2-3,few,TRBV3-1,TGTGCCAGCAGCCTAGGGGGGGCTGACACAGATACGCAGTATTTT,CASSLGGADTDTQYF
NA,TRBJ2-2,NA,TRBV7-6,TGTGCCAGCAGCCGGTGGGCCGACGGTGGGGAGCTGTTTTTT,CASSRWADGGELFF
TRBD1,TRBJ2-5,few,TRBV2,TGTGCCAGCAGTAGAAAACAGGGGGCGTGGGAGACCCAGTACTTC,CASSRKQGAWETQYF
TRBD1,TRBJ1-5,once,TRBV20-1,TGCAGTGCCATCGGACAGGGTGGATGGGCAAGTCAGCCCCAGCATTTT,CSAIGQGGWASQPQHF
NA,TRBJ2-1,few,TRBV12-3/TRBV12-4,TGTGCCAGCAGCGCCCCGTTATGGGAGCAGTTCTTC,CASSAPLWEQFF
NA,TRBJ2-7,NA,TRBV11-2,TGTGCCAGCAGCTTAGATAGGGGACAAAAGTACTTC,CASSLDRGQKYF
TRBD1,TRBJ2-1,NA,TRBV5-1,TGCGCCAGCAGACCCGGGACAGTCAAGTACAATGAGCAGTTCTTC,CASRPGTVKYNEQFF
NA,TRBJ1-3,few,TRBV6-1,TGTGCCAGCAGAGCCGGACACCACGACTCTGGAAACACCATATATTTT,CASRAGHHDSGNTIYF
TRBD1,TRBJ2-7,few,TRBV15,TGTGCCACCAGCAGAGTGGACAGGGGATTCTACGAGCAGTACTTC,CATSRVDRGFYEQYF
TRBD2,TRBJ2-1,few,TRBV9,TGTGCCAGCAGCGCCCGGGACTATCACAATGAGCAGTTCTTC,CASSARDYHNEQFF
NA,TRBJ2-1,NA,TRBV25-1,TGTGCCAGCATGTCCCCGGGAAGACTCCCGTTCTTC,CASMSPGRLPFF
TRBD1,TRBJ1-1,NA,TRBV29-1,TGCAGCGTGGGGACAGGGATTGACACTGAAGCTTTCTTT,CSVGTGIDTEAFF
NA,TRBJ2-1,NA,TRBV4-1,TGCGCCAGCAGCCCTGGATTCGGCAATGAGCAGTTCTTC,CASSPGFGNEQFF
NA,TRBJ2-3,NA,TRBV21-1,TGTGCCAGCAGGAAGCAACGCGGGAGGAATACAGATACGCAGTATTTT,CASRKQRGRNTDTQYF
TRBD2,TRBJ2-1,NA,TRBV7-9,TGTGCCAGCAGTCGGGGAGCGGGGGGATACAATGAGCAGTTCTTC,CASSRGAGGYNEQFF
NA,TRBJ2-1,NA,TRBV11-2,TGTGCCAGCAGCTTACTTACGCGAAAACGATCGCAGTTCTTC,CASSLLTRKRSQFF
NA,TRBJ1-6,few,TRBV4-1,TGCGCCAGCAGCCCCTCGGTCCAGGGACATTCACCCCTCCACTTT,CASSPSVQGHSPLHF
NA,TRBJ2-7,few,TRBV20-1,TGCAGTGCTAGTCCGATCCGTCTCTACGAGCAGTACTTC,CSASPIRLYEQYF
NA,TRBJ2-7,NA,TRBV20-1,TGCAGTGCTCTCCGGGACTCCCCCTACGAGCAGTACTTC,CSALRDSPYEQYF
NA,TRBJ2-3,few,TRBV5-1,TGCGCCAGCAGCTTGGCCCTAGACGCAGATACGCAGTATTTT,CASSLALDADTQYF
NA,TRBJ1-2,few,TRBV25-1,TGTGCCAGCGAGGCCCCCGGAGTTCGTGGCTACACCTTC,CASEAPGVRGYTF
TRBD2,TRBJ2-5,NA,TRBV20-1,TGCAGTGCTACCCCACTAGCGGTCCAAGAGACCCAGTACTTC,CSATPLAVQETQYF
NA,TRBJ1-2,NA,TRBV19,TGTGCCAGTAGTAGGCCAGGCTCGAACTATGGCTACACCTTC,CASSRPGSNYGYTF
TRBD2,TRBJ2-7,NA,TRBV5-1,TGCGCCAGCGTGGCTAGCGGAGACTCCTACGAGCAGTACTTC,CASVASGDSYEQYF
NA,TRBJ1-2,NA,TRBV7-2,TGTGCCAGCAGCGAGGGACCGAACTATGGCTACACCTTC,CASSEGPNYGYTF
NA,TRBJ2-3,NA,TRBV11-2,TGTGCCAGCAGCTTAGAAGTTGCGGATACGCAGTATTTT,CASSLEVADTQYF
NA,TRBJ1-4,NA,TRBV6-5,TGTGCCAGCAGTTACTTCACAGGGAATGAAAAACTGTTTTTT,CASSYFTGNEKLFF
TRBD2,TRBJ2-3,few,TRBV5-1,TGCGCCAGCAGCTTCTCTAGCGGGGACACAGATACGCAGTATTTT,CASSFSSGDTDTQYF
NA,TRBJ2-1,few,TRBV12-3/TRBV12-4,TGTGCCAGCAGTATTGGCCCCAGCTCCTACAATGAGCAGTTCTTC,CASSIGPSSYNEQFF
NA,TRBJ1-5,NA,TRBV24-1,TGTGCCACCGTAGAGGGGGGGAGCAATCAGCCCCAGCATTTT,CATVEGGSNQPQHF
NA,TRBJ2-1,few,TRBV2,TGTGCCAGCAGTGAAGCGCTTGTGGATGAGCAGTTCTTC,CASSEALVDEQFF